This T cell receptor (beta chain) emerged from a study of graft-versus-host responses after intestinal transplantation. The wider study: Among the recipients, all got anti-thymocyte globulin induction and then tacrolimus and steroids for around three years. Study results and caveats: Recipient bone marrow held GvH clones, some seen earlier in ileum or blood.

The method was immunoSEQ multiplex PCR; TCRdb's version includes in-frame clones alone and lacks a portion of them. The sample includes about 100,000 clones, about 90% of them seen just once. In germline, CDR1 is MGHRA, CDR2 YSYEKL. V was clipped by 0 bases and J by 12 bases, with 8 bases between them. This CDR3 is built from 12 residues. In regard to this clone: The antigen is unknown.

The chain joins TRBV4-1 to TRBJ1-4; D is ambiguous. The clonotype comes from a human donor who was the organ donor for an intestinal transplant. The specimen was unstimulated CD4+ T cells sorted from spleen or lymph node cells, collected before transplant. This CDR3 reads CASSQEHMELFF. CDR3 DNA: TGCGCCAGCAGCCAAGAGCACATGGAACTGTTTTTT.